Only a few counts were recorded for the clone carrying this TCR beta chain. The data were obtained in a study of blood T cell repertoires in COVID-19. As for the study in general: Specimens from acute and convalescent COVID-19 originated in the United States, Italy and Spain. PBMCs, B-cell-depleted T cells, or T cells were the source of the cDNA or gDNA that made up the material.

Between the trimmed V and J ends, which lost 2 bases and 4 bases, there was a span of 7 bases. Germline V gene sequence: CDR1 SGDLS, CDR2 YYNGEE. The CDR3 is 13 residues long. Source study methods: Estimated nucleated cell counts came from reference gene primer amplification. This table comes from immunoSEQ multiplex PCR, and its TCRdb copy is limited to in-frame clones, with some not included. V and J calls and clone size are those listed in that table; D and trimming were worked out from the DNA. The sample lists over 200,000 clones, about 90% seen once, with 1.9% in the top ten. The receptor was isolated from a man aged 35-49 years with active or convalescent COVID-19. What was sequenced was peripheral blood. The V and J genes are TRBV9 and TRBJ1-5, with D unclear. CDR3: CASSVGWNQPQHF. As DNA, the CDR3 is TGTGCCAGCAGCGTTGGCTGGAATCAGCCCCAGCATTTT.